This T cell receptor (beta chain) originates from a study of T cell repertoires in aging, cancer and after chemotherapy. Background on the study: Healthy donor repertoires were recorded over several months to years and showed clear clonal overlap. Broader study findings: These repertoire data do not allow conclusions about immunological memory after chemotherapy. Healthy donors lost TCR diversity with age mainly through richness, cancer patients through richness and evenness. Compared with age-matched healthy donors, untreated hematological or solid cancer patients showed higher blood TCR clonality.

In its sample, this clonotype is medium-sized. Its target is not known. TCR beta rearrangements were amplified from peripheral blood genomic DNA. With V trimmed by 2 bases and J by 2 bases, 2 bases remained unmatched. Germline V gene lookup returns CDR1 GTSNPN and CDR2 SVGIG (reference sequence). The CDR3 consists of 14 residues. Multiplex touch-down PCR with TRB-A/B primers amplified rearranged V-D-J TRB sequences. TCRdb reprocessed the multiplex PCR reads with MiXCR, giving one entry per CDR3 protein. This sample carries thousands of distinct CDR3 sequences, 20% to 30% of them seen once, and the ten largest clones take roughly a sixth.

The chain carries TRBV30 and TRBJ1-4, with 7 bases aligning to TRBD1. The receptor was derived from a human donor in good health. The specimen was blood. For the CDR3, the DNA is TGTGCCTGGAGTCGGGGACAGACTAATGAAAAACTGTTTTTT. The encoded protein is CAWSRGQTNEKLFF. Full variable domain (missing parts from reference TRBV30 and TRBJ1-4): SQTIHQWPATLVQPVGSPLSLECTVEGTSNPNLYWYRQAAGRGLQLLFYSVGIGQISSEVPQNLSASRPQDRQFILSSKKLLLSDSGFYLCAWSRGQTNEKLFFGSGTQLSVL.